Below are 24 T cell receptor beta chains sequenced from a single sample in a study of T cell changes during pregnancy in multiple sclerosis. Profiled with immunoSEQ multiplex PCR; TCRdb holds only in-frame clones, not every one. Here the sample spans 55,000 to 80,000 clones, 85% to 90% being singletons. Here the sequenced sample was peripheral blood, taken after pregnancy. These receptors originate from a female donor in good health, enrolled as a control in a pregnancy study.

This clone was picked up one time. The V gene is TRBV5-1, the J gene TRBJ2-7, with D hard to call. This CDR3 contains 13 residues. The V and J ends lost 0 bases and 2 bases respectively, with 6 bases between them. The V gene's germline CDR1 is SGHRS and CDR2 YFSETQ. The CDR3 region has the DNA TGCGCCAGCAGCTTGGGCAGGACCTACGAGCAGTACTTC. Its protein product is CASSLGRTYEQYF.

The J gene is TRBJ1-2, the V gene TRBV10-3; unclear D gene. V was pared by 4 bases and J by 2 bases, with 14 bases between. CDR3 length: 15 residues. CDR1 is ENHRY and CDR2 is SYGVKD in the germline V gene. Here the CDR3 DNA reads TGTGCCATCAGTGGGGATGGAGGGATGAACTATGGCTACACCTTC. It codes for CAISGDGGMNYGYTF.

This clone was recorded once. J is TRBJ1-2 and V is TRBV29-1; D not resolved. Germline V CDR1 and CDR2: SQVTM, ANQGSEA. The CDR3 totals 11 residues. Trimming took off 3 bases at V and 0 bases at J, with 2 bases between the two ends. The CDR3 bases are TGCAGCGTTGACGCTAACTATGGCTACACCTTC. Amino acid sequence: CSVDANYGYTF.

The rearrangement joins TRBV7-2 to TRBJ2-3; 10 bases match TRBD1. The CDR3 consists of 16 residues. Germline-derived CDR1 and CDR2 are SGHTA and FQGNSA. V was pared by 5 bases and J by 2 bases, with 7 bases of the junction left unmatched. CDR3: CASSPPGQGITDTQYF. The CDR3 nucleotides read TGTGCCAGCAGCCCCCCGGGACAGGGGATCACAGATACGCAGTATTTT.

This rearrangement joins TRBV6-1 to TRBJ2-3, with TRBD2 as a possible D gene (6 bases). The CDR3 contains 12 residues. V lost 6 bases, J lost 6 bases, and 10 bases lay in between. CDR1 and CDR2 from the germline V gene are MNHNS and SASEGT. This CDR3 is CASRTSIDTQYF. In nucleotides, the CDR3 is TGTGCCAGCAGAACTAGCATTGATACGCAGTATTTT.

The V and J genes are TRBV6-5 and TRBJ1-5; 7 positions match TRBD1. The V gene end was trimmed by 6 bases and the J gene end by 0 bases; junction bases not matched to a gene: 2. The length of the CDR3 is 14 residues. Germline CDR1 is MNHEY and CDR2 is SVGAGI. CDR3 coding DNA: TGTGCCAGCAGGGGACAGCATAGCAATCAGCCCCAGCATTTT. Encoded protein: CASRGQHSNQPQHF.

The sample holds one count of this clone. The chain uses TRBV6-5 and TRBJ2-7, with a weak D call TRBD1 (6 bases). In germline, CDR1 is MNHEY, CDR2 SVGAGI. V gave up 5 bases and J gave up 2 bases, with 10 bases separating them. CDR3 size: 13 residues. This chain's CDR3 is CASSKRGTYEQYF. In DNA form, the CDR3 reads TGTGCCAGCAGTAAAAGGGGGACCTACGAGCAGTACTTC.

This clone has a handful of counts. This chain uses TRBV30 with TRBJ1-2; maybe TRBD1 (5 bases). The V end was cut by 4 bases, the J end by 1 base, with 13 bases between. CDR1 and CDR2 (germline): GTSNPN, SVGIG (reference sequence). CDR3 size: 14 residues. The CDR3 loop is CAWTLGAINYGYTF. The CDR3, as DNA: TGTGCCTGGACCCTAGGGGCGATTAACTATGGCTACACCTTC.

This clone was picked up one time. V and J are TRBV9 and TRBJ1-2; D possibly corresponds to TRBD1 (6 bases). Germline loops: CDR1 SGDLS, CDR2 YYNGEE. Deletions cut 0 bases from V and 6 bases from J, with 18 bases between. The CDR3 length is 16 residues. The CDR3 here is CASSVGGQGPGDGYTF. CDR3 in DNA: TGTGCCAGCAGCGTAGGGGGACAAGGTCCCGGGGATGGCTACACCTTC.

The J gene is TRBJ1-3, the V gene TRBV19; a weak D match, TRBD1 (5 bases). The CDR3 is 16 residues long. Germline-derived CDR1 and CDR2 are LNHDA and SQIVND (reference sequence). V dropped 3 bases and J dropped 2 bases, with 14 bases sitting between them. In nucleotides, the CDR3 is TGTGCCAGTAGTATGGGGGGATTAGGAACTGGAAACACCATATATTTT. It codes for CASSMGGLGTGNTIYF.

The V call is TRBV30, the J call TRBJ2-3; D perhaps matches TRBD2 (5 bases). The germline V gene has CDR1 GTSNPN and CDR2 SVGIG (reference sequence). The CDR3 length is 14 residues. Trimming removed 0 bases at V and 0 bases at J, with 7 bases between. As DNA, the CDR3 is TGTGCCTGGAGTGTAGCGGCTAGCACAGATACGCAGTATTTT. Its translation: CAWSVAASTDTQYF.

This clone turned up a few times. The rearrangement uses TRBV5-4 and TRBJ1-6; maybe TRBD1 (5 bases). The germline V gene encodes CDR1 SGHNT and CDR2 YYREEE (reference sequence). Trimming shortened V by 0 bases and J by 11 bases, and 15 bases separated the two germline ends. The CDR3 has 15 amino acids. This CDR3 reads CASSLAGLRRAPLHF. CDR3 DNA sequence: TGTGCCAGCAGCTTGGCAGGGCTACGTCGGGCACCCCTCCACTTT.

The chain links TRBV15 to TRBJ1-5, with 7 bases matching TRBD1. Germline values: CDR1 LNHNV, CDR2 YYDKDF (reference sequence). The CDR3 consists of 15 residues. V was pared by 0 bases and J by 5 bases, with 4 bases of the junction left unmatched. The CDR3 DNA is TGTGCCACCAGCAGAGATAGGACAGGAGATCAGCCCCAGCATTTT. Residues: CATSRDRTGDQPQHF.

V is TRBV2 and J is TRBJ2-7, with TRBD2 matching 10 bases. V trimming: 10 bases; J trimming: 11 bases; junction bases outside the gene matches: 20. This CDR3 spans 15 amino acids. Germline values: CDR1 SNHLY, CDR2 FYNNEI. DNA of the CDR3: TGTGCCACCGACCCTCAGCGGGAGGGCCCTCGTCGGAAGTACTTC. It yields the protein CATDPQREGPRRKYF.

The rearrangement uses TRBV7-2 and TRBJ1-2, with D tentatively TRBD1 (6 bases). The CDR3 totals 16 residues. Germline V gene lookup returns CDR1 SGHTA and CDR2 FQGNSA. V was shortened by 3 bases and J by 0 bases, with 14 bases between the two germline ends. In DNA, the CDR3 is TGTGCCAGCAGCTTTGAGGGGACACGAGCTAACTATGGCTACACCTTC. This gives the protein CASSFEGTRANYGYTF.

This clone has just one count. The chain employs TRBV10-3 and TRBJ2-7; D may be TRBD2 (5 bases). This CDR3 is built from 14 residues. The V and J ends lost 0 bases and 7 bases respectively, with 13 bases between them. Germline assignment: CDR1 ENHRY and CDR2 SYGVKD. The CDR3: CAISESEVQSEQYF. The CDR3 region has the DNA TGTGCCATCAGTGAGTCGGAGGTTCAATCTGAGCAGTACTTC.

The CDR3 loop is CAAGPAGGEYGYTF. The DNA of the CDR3 is TGTGCCGCCGGCCCGGCAGGGGGCGAGTATGGCTACACCTTC. The V call is TRBV7-9, the J call TRBJ1-2, with TRBD1 identical over 8 bases. V dropped 11 bases and J dropped 5; count of bases not matched to a gene: 13. The CDR3 runs 14 residues. CDR1 is SEHNR and CDR2 is FQNEAQ in the germline V gene (reference sequence).

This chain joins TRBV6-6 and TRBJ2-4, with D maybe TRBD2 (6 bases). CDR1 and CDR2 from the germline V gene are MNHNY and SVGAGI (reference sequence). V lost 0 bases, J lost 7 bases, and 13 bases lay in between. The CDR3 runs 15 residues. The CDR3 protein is CASSYSPTRENIQYF. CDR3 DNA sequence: TGTGCCAGCAGTTACTCCCCGACTAGAGAGAACATTCAGTACTTC.

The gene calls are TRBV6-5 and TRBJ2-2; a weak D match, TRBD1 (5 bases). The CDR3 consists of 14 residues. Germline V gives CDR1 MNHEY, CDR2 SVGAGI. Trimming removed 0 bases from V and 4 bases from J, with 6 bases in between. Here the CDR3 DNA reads TGTGCCAGCAGTTACTCCAGGGTCACCGGGGAGCTGTTTTTT. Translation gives CASSYSRVTGELFF.

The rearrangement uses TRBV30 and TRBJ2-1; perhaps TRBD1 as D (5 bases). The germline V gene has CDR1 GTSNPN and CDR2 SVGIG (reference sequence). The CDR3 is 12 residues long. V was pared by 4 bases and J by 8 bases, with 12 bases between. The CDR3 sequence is CAWTGYSDEQFF. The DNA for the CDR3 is TGTGCCTGGACAGGGTATTCGGATGAGCAGTTCTTC.

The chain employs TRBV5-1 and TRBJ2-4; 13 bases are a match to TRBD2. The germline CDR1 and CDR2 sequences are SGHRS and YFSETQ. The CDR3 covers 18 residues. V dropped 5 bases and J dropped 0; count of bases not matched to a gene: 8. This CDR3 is CASREGLAGTGAKNIQYF. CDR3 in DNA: TGCGCCAGCAGGGAGGGACTAGCGGGAACAGGAGCCAAAAACATTCAGTACTTC. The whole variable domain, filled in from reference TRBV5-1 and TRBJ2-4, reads KAGVTQTPRYLIKTRGQQVTLSCSPISGHRSVSWYQQTPGQGLQFLFEYFSETQRNKGNFPGRFSGRQFSNSRSEMNVSTLELGDSALYLCASREGLAGTGAKNIQYFGAGTRLSVL.

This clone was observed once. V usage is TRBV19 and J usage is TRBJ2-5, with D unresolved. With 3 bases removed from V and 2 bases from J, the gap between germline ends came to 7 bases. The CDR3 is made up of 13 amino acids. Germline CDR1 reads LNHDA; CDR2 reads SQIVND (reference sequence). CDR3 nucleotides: TGTGCCAGTAGTATTCTAACGCAAGAGACCCAGTACTTC. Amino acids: CASSILTQETQYF.

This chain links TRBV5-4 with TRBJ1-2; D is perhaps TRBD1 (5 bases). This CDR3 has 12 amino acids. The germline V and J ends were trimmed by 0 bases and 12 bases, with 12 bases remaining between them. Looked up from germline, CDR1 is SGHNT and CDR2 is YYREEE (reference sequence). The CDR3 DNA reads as TGTGCCAGCAGCTTGGAAGGGGCCCACAACACCTTC. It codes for CASSLEGAHNTF.

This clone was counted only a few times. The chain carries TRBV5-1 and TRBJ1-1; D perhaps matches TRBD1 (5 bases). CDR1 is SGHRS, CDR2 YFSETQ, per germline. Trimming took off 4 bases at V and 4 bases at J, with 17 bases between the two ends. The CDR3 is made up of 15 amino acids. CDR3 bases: TGCGCCAGCAGCAAGGGGACGGCCGGGAGCACTGAAGCTTTCTTT. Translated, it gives CASSKGTAGSTEAFF.